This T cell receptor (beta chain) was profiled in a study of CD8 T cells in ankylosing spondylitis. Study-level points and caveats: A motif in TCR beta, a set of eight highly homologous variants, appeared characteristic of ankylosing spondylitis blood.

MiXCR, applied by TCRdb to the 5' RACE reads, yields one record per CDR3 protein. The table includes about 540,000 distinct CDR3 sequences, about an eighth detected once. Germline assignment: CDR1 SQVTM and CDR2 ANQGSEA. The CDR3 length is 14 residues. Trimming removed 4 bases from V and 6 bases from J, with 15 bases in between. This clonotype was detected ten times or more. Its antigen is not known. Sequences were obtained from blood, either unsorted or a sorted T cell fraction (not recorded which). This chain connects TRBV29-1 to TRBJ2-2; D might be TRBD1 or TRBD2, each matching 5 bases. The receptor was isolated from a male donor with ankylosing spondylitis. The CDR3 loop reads CSVGRAGDPGELFF. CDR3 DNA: TGCAGCGTTGGCAGGGCTGGGGACCCCGGGGAGCTGTTTTTT.